This T cell receptor (beta chain) was identified during a study of T cell responses to AZD1222 COVID-19 vaccine. General study findings and limits: Among vaccine-associated CD4 TCRs, coverage spanned spike, with dominance at 160-218 and 743-854. AZD1222 recipients seropositive at baseline numbered only six. Most donors were white British, females outnumbered males, and clonal diversity was possibly underestimated.

Using immunoSEQ multiplex PCR, the repertoire was profiled, and TCRdb retains in-frame clones only, with some absent. The table records approximately 100,000 clones, about 90% of them present only once. Of note for this clone: Its antigen remains unidentified.

The sequences come from peripheral blood, collected on day 0 of MenACWY control vaccination. This sequence was found in an adult in good health.

The CDR3 spells CASSLRSYEQYF. The CDR3 region has the DNA TGTGCCAGCAGTTTGCGATCCTACGAGCAGTACTTC. The rearrangement uses TRBV28 and TRBJ2-7, with unresolved D. The CDR3 is made up of 12 amino acids. Per germline, CDR1 MDHEN and CDR2 SYDVKM. V was shortened by 3 bases and J by 1 base, with 4 bases between the two germline ends.